Listed below are T cell receptor beta chains from one sample, sequenced in a study of neurological immune-mediated disorders. Each CDR3 protein gets one entry after TCRdb re-called the 5' RACE reads with MiXCR. Here the sample spans tens of thousands of distinct CDR3 sequences, 15% to 20% being singletons. Material: PBMCs. These TCRs come from a woman between 35 and 50 years old in good health. Both conserved end residues are part of each CDR3. A D gene is named only where the DNA matches it firmly. The size field is filled for only some rows; it gives once, few, many or a size class.

TRBV20-1	TRBJ2-1	TRBD2	medium-sized	CSARQIAGGDSGSQFF	TGCAGTGCTAGACAAATAGCGGGGGGCGACTCGGGCTCGCAGTTCTTC
TRBV9	TRBJ2-3	NA	many	CASSVGSTTTDTQYF	TGTGCCAGCAGCGTAGGTAGTACTACGACAGATACGCAGTATTTT
TRBV20-1	TRBJ1-1	TRBD1	many	CSASRDRVMNTEAFF	TGCAGTGCTAGCCGGGACAGAGTAATGAACACTGAAGCTTTCTTT
TRBV6-1	TRBJ2-5	TRBD2	NA	CAISSGGAFETQYF	TGTGCCATTTCTAGCGGGGGGGCTTTTGAGACCCAGTACTTC
TRBV3-1	TRBJ2-5	TRBD2	many	CASSRSGGTGTQYF	TGTGCCAGCAGCCGTAGCGGGGGGACCGGGACCCAGTACTTC
TRBV20-1	TRBJ1-2	TRBD1	many	CSAATAAEIKGQDYGYTF	TGCAGTGCCGCAACTGCCGCCGAAATAAAAGGACAGGACTATGGCTACACCTTC
TRBV20-1	TRBJ2-2	NA	many	CSASRGADTGELFF	TGCAGTGCTAGCCGGGGCGCGGACACCGGGGAGCTGTTTTTT
TRBV5-1	TRBJ1-2	NA	many	CASIGEYGYTF	TGCGCCAGCATCGGAGAGTATGGCTACACCTTC
TRBV29-1	TRBJ2-3	TRBD1	NA	CSVDNRGDLDTQYF	TGCAGCGTTGATAACAGGGGGGATTTAGATACGCAGTATTTT
TRBV28	TRBJ1-4	NA	many	CASSTRGGEKLFF	TGTGCCAGCAGCACGAGGGGGGGTGAAAAACTGTTTTTT
TRBV20-1	TRBJ1-2	NA	many	CSARDQGRGPNYGYTF	TGCAGTGCTAGAGATCAGGGAAGGGGACCGAACTATGGCTACACCTTC
TRBV6-1	TRBJ2-1	TRBD2	few	CASTTWEGGSNEQFF	TGTGCCAGCACCACATGGGAGGGAGGGAGCAATGAGCAGTTCTTC
TRBV28	TRBJ2-1	NA	NA	CASSPGGGQDEQFF	TGTGCCAGCAGTCCGGGTGGAGGGCAGGATGAGCAGTTCTTC
TRBV4-2	TRBJ1-6	TRBD1	many	CASAERDRDRNSPLHF	TGTGCCAGCGCAGAGCGGGACAGGGACCGAAATTCACCCCTCCACTTT
TRBV20-1	TRBJ2-4	TRBD1	many	CSASGQVRNIQYF	TGCAGTGCTTCGGGACAGGTTCGAAACATTCAGTACTTC
TRBV20-1	TRBJ2-7	TRBD1	many	CSARSPTGLYEQYF	TGCAGTGCTAGGTCCCCGACAGGGCTGTACGAGCAGTACTTC
TRBV10-3	TRBJ2-5	NA	NA	CAISALELPFQETHYF	TGTGCCATCAGCGCCCTGGAGTTGCCCTTTCAAGAGACCCATTACTTC
TRBV4-2	TRBJ2-3	NA	many	CASSQDPGGRDTQYF	TGTGCCAGCAGCCAAGATCCTGGGGGACGAGATACGCAGTATTTT
TRBV20-1	TRBJ2-3	NA	many	CSARVVSLGARRDTQYF	TGCAGTGCTAGAGTCGTTTCGTTAGGGGCCCGCCGGGATACGCAGTATTTT
TRBV9	TRBJ2-1	TRBD1	NA	CASSVTGEFYNEQFF	TGTGCCAGCAGCGTGACAGGGGAGTTCTACAATGAGCAGTTCTTC
TRBV7-9	TRBJ1-1	NA	few	CASSESRATEAFF	TGTGCCAGCAGCGAATCCCGGGCCACTGAAGCTTTCTTT
TRBV18	TRBJ2-5	NA	few	CASSPGGQETQYF	TGTGCCAGCTCACCAGGAGGTCAAGAGACCCAGTACTTC
TRBV18	TRBJ1-1	NA	few	CASSPSQGENTEAFF	TGTGCCAGCTCACCTTCACAGGGCGAGAACACTGAAGCTTTCTTT
TRBV5-6	TRBJ2-1	TRBD2	few	CASSFSGGPHEQFF	TGTGCCAGCAGCTTTTCGGGGGGGCCTCATGAGCAGTTCTTC
TRBV9	TRBJ2-2	TRBD2	many	CASSVGGGRTGELFF	TGTGCCAGCAGCGTAGGGGGAGGGAGGACCGGGGAGCTGTTTTTT
TRBV18	TRBJ1-2	NA	many	CASSPTGTLDGYTF	TGTGCCAGCTCACCCACCGGGACCTTGGATGGCTACACCTTC
TRBV5-1	TRBJ2-2	NA	many	CASSFLGPGELFF	TGCGCCAGCAGCTTCCTTGGGCCCGGGGAGCTGTTTTTT
TRBV5-1	TRBJ2-5	TRBD1	many	CASSLGNRGSLETQYF	TGCGCCAGCAGCTTGGGGAACAGGGGGAGCCTAGAGACCCAGTACTTC
TRBV20-1	TRBJ2-3	NA	many	CSASEGTGNLYTDTQYF	TGCAGTGCTAGTGAGGGAACCGGGAATCTTTACACAGATACGCAGTATTTT
TRBV20-1	TRBJ2-3	TRBD2	many	CSASLAGGSTDTQYF	TGCAGTGCTTCCCTAGCGGGGGGGAGCACAGATACGCAGTATTTT
TRBV5-6	TRBJ2-3	TRBD1	many	CASSSLGQGATDTQYF	TGTGCCAGCAGCTCGTTGGGACAGGGGGCGACAGATACGCAGTATTTT
TRBV7-6	TRBJ2-3	TRBD2	many	CASSSNGGAIDTQYF	TGTGCCAGCAGCTCGAACGGGGGGGCCATAGATACGCAGTATTTT
TRBV4-1	TRBJ1-6	NA	many	CASSQGVSPLHF	TGCGCCAGCAGCCAAGGGGTTTCACCCCTCCACTTT
TRBV7-7	TRBJ2-1	NA	NA	CASSSTTYNEQFF	TGTGCCAGCAGCTCAACAACCTACAATGAGCAGTTCTTC
TRBV12-3/TRBV12-4	TRBJ2-5	TRBD2	few	CASSPGTSGAKETQYF	TGTGCCAGCAGTCCCGGGACTAGCGGGGCGAAAGAGACCCAGTACTTC
TRBV7-2	TRBJ2-2	TRBD2	many	CASSYGGIDTGELFF	TGTGCCAGCAGCTACGGGGGGATCGACACCGGGGAGCTGTTTTTT
TRBV25-1	TRBJ1-2	NA	few	CASSERNFCGYTF	TGTGCCAGCAGTGAGAGAAATTTCTGTGGCTACACCTTC
TRBV3-1	TRBJ2-3	NA	many	CASSLSRGDTQYF	TGTGCCAGCAGCCTGAGTCGGGGGGATACGCAGTATTTT
TRBV20-1	TRBJ1-3	NA	many	CSVINSGNTIYF	TGCAGTGTTATCAACTCTGGAAACACCATATATTTT
TRBV5-5	TRBJ2-5	TRBD1	many	CASIRTGEETQYF	TGTGCCAGCATCCGGACAGGGGAAGAGACCCAGTACTTC
TRBV6-1	TRBJ1-5	TRBD1	many	CASRAGTGDSNQPQHF	TGTGCCAGCAGAGCCGGGACAGGGGATAGCAATCAGCCCCAGCATTTT
TRBV6-5	TRBJ2-2	TRBD1	NA	CASSYWTGGAPRELFF	TGTGCCAGCAGTTACTGGACAGGGGGCGCCCCCAGGGAACTGTTTTTT
TRBV20-1	TRBJ2-5	NA	many	CSARGERDRQETQYF	TGCAGTGCGCGAGGGGAACGGGACCGCCAAGAGACCCAGTACTTC
TRBV20-1	TRBJ1-5	NA	many	CSARDEAGDGNQPQHF	TGCAGTGCTAGAGATGAGGCAGGGGATGGCAATCAGCCCCAGCATTTT
TRBV5-1	TRBJ2-2	TRBD2	many	CASSPLAGGADTGELFF	TGCGCCAGCAGCCCACTAGCGGGGGGAGCCGACACCGGGGAGCTGTTTTTT
TRBV7-2	TRBJ2-5	NA	NA	CASSFDLAGDIQETQYF	TGTGCCAGCAGCTTCGATCTTGCAGGGGATATTCAAGAGACCCAGTACTTC
TRBV6-1	TRBJ2-2	TRBD2	many	CASYSGGLNTGELFF	TGTGCCAGTTATAGCGGGGGGCTGAACACCGGGGAGCTGTTTTTT
TRBV5-1	TRBJ2-3	NA	many	CASSLSASTDTQYF	TGCGCCAGCAGCTTGTCGGCTAGCACAGATACGCAGTATTTT
TRBV4-1	TRBJ2-1	NA	NA	CASSQPVRETKWNEQFF	TGCGCCAGCAGCCAGCCTGTACGGGAAACCAAATGGAATGAGCAGTTCTTC
TRBV7-2	TRBJ1-5	TRBD1	many	CASSLEGGGGQPQHF	TGTGCCAGCAGCCTCGAGGGAGGGGGCGGTCAGCCCCAGCATTTT
TRBV5-1	TRBJ1-1	TRBD1	many	CASSPRTGDTEAFF	TGCGCCAGCAGCCCACGGACAGGAGACACTGAAGCTTTCTTT
TRBV7-6	TRBJ2-7	NA	many	CASSSGRNSYEQYF	TGTGCCAGCAGCTCGGGACGGAACTCCTACGAGCAGTACTTC